A single sample gave rise to the 20 T cell receptor beta chains below, sequenced in a study of T-cell memory formation after mild COVID-19. TCRdb re-analysed the 5' RACE reads in MiXCR, keeping a single row per CDR3 protein. The sample lists approximately 440,000 distinct CDR3 sequences; 20% were seen once. The sample comprised PBMCs or a T cell subset sorted from them (not recorded which). Receptor source: an adult woman who had mild COVID-19 (a few samples of this study predate the infection). Cell type and time point are not known.

The rearrangement links TRBV7-3 to TRBJ2-3; D call uncertain. The CDR3 is 13 amino acids. Germline-derived CDR1 and CDR2 are SGHTA and FQGTGA. The V and J ends lost 5 bases and 2 bases respectively, with 8 bases between them. The CDR3 nucleotides read TGTGCCAGCAGCCCCCGCCACACAGATACGCAGTATTTT. Translation gives CASSPRHTDTQYF. The variable domain in full, completed from reference TRBV7-3 and TRBJ2-3, reads GAGVSQTPSNKVTEKGKYVELRCDPISGHTALYWYRQSLGQGPEFLIYFQGTGAADDSGLPNDRFFAVRPEGSVSTLKIQRTERGDSAVYLCASSPRHTDTQYFGPGTRLTVL.

The V and J genes are TRBV20-1 and TRBJ2-3; TRBD1 matches at 7 bases. The CDR3 contains 17 residues. Germline-derived CDR1 and CDR2 are DFQATT and SNEGSKA (reference sequence). J gave up 2 bases and V 3 bases, and 14 bases lay outside the gene matches. In nucleotides, the CDR3 is TGCAGTGCTAGTTCTACAGGGGCCCGCTTAAACACAGATACGCAGTATTTT. Amino acids: CSASSTGARLNTDTQYF.

This clonotype was seen a few times. V and J are TRBV20-1 and TRBJ2-1, with D perhaps TRBD1 or TRBD2 (6 bases each). Germline CDR1 and CDR2: DFQATT and SNEGSKA (reference sequence). The CDR3 is made up of 15 amino acids. Deletions cut 5 bases from V and 6 bases from J, with 20 bases between. The CDR3 region has the DNA TGCAGTGCTCTAGGGAGGAGGGGGTCACGCAATGAGCAGTTCTTC. As protein: CSALGRRGSRNEQFF.

In this sample, this clonotype turned up a few times. The chain has TRBV12-3 or TRBV12-4 and TRBJ1-5; 7 bases fit TRBD1. This CDR3 is 14 amino acids long. Trimming took 3 bases from V and 7 from J; bases not matched to a gene: 6. This CDR3 is CASSFPGGQQPQHF. CDR3 DNA: TGTGCCAGCAGTTTCCCAGGGGGGCAACAGCCCCAGCATTTT.

This clonotype occurred a few times. V is TRBV20-1 and J is TRBJ1-5; a weak D match, TRBD1 (6 bases). The CDR3 extends over 14 amino acids. From germline, CDR1 is DFQATT and CDR2 SNEGSKA (reference sequence). With 6 bases removed from V and 6 bases from J, the gap between germline ends came to 18 bases. CDR3 residues: CSATPGAGGQPQHF. The CDR3 coding sequence is TGCAGTGCAACCCCAGGGGCGGGAGGTCAGCCCCAGCATTTT.

There are a few counts of this clonotype. The V call is TRBV20-1, the J call TRBJ1-2; TRBD1 agrees at 7 bases. Trimming at V came to 1 base and at J to 7 bases, leaving 0 bases not matched to a gene. From germline, CDR1 is DFQATT and CDR2 SNEGSKA (reference sequence). The CDR3 sequence is 11 residues long. CDR3: CSARAGGGYTF. In DNA form, the CDR3 reads TGCAGTGCTAGAGCAGGGGGTGGCTACACCTTC.

There are a few counts of this clonotype. The CDR3 loop is CAWSPSGDTQYF. In DNA, the CDR3 is TGTGCCTGGAGTCCTAGTGGCGATACGCAGTATTTT. The chain combines TRBV30 with TRBJ2-3; no reliable D call. V dropped 2 bases and J dropped 6 bases, with 9 bases sitting between them. The CDR3 consists of 12 residues. CDR1 is GTSNPN, CDR2 SVGIG, per germline (reference sequence).

This clonotype was seen more than once but under ten times. The CDR3 sequence: CASSYSGSYTDTQYF. In nucleotides, the CDR3 is TGTGCCAGCAGTTACTCCGGGAGCTACACAGATACGCAGTATTTT. This chain connects TRBV6-5 to TRBJ2-3; D is possibly TRBD2 (6 bases). V dropped 0 bases and J dropped 2 bases, with 9 bases sitting between them. Looked up from germline, CDR1 is MNHEY and CDR2 is SVGAGI. This CDR3 is built from 15 residues.

On this clonotype: One end of the junction varies from germline; a read error may be responsible. V gene TRBV12-3 or TRBV12-4 combines with J gene TRBJ1-1; unclear D gene. CDR3 length equals 12 residues. This chain's CDR3 is CASSFLGYEDFF. In nucleotides, the CDR3 is TGTGCCAGCAGTTTCTTGGGGTACGAAGATTTCTTT.

V usage is TRBV20-1 and J usage is TRBJ2-7; 10 positions agree with TRBD1. CDR1 is DFQATT and CDR2 is SNEGSKA in the germline V gene (reference sequence). The V and J ends lost 6 bases and 6 bases, in that order; junction bases with no gene match: 8. The CDR3 extends over 13 amino acids. CDR3 region: CSATGTGEIEQYF. CDR3 DNA: TGCAGTGCCACCGGGACAGGGGAGATCGAGCAGTACTTC.

The chain couples TRBV19 to TRBJ1-5; TRBD1 aligns across 7 bases. V lost 7 bases, J lost 2 bases, and 14 bases stayed unmatched. The CDR3 has 17 amino acids. The germline gives CDR1 LNHDA, CDR2 SQIVND (reference sequence). CDR3 region: CASNPGQLLLGNQPQHF. CDR3 in DNA: TGTGCCAGTAACCCGGGACAGCTTCTTTTGGGCAATCAGCCCCAGCATTTT.

This clonotype was recorded a few times. V and J are TRBV7-3 and TRBJ2-3; 7 bases map to TRBD1. Germline V CDR1 and CDR2: SGHTA, FQGTGA. V trimming: 1 base; J trimming: 6 bases; junction bases outside the gene matches: 7. The length of the CDR3 is 15 residues. In DNA form, the CDR3 reads TGTGCCAGCAGCTTAAGACAGGGCTCGGGGGATACGCAGTATTTT. Protein sequence: CASSLRQGSGDTQYF.

This clonotype was seen a handful of times. The V call is TRBV7-9, the J call TRBJ2-3; possibly TRBD1 or TRBD2 for D (5 bases each). V lost 0 bases, J lost 6 bases, and 22 bases lay in between. The CDR3 is 18 amino acids. From germline, CDR1 is SEHNR and CDR2 FQNEAQ (reference sequence). The CDR3 protein is CASSLAGQRGDFWDTQYF. The CDR3 DNA reads as TGTGCCAGCAGCTTAGCGGGGCAAAGGGGAGACTTTTGGGATACGCAGTATTTT. Full variable domain (remainder filled in from reference TRBV7-9 and TRBJ2-3): DTGVSQNPRHKITKRGQNVTFRCDPISEHNRLYWYRQTLGQGPEFLTYFQNEAQLEKSRLLSDRFSAERPKGSFSTLEIQRTEQGDSAMYLCASSLAGQRGDFWDTQYFGPGTRLTVL.

This clonotype was seen a handful of times. The CDR3 protein is CATSDLHGKTGELFF. The CDR3 bases are TGTGCCACCAGTGATTTGCACGGCAAGACCGGGGAGCTGTTTTTT. The rearrangement uses TRBV24-1 and TRBJ2-2; no firm D call. The CDR3 covers 15 residues. Germline CDR1 is KGHDR and CDR2 is SFDVKD. Trimming left V 0 bases short and J 5 bases short, with 9 bases between.

This clonotype appeared many times. The rearrangement links TRBV7-2 to TRBJ2-3; 11 bases map to TRBD2. CDR3 length equals 15 residues. Trimming removed 1 base from V and 4 bases from J; junction bases left unmatched: 1. In germline, CDR1 is SGHTA, CDR2 FQGNSA. DNA of the CDR3: TGTGCCAGCAGCTTAGTGGGACTAGCGGCAGATACGCAGTATTTT. This codes for CASSLVGLAADTQYF. The variable domain in full, with the rest retrieved from reference TRBV7-2 and TRBJ2-3, is GAGVSQSPSNKVTEKGKDVELRCDPISGHTALYWYRQSLGQGLEFLIYFQGNSAPDKSGLPSDRFSAERTGGSVSTLTIQRTQQEDSAVYLCASSLVGLAADTQYFGPGTRLTVL.

This clonotype has only a few counts. The rearrangement uses TRBV18 and TRBJ2-1, with TRBD2 identical over 11 bases. CDR1 KGHSH and CDR2 LQKENI come from the germline V gene. This CDR3 has 19 residues. The V gene end was trimmed by 1 base and the J gene end by 10 bases; junction bases not matched to a gene: 18. The CDR3 reads CASSPLAGGRFTPAKEQFF. As DNA, the CDR3 is TGTGCCAGCTCACCACTAGCGGGGGGGCGCTTTACCCCGGCAAAGGAGCAGTTCTTC.

The rearrangement uses TRBV7-3 and TRBJ2-3; 8 bases fit TRBD1. Germline V gives CDR1 SGHTA, CDR2 FQGTGA. This CDR3 is 19 amino acids long. The V and J ends lost 4 bases and 1 base, in that order; junction bases with no gene match: 16. The CDR3 DNA sequence: TGTGCCAGCAGCTCCCCCGGACAGGGAAGTGTCCCTCGCACAGATACGCAGTATTTT. This gives the protein CASSSPGQGSVPRTDTQYF.

This rearrangement joins TRBV5-6 to TRBJ1-4; 7 nucleotides line up with TRBD1. The junction had 6 bases not matched to a gene; V was cut back by 4 bases and J by 12 bases. Germline V lookup: CDR1 SGHDT, CDR2 YYEEEE. The CDR3 runs 12 residues. DNA of the CDR3: TGTGCCAGCAGCAGTCCGGGGACAGAACTGTTTTTT. As protein: CASSSPGTELFF.

The V gene is TRBV27, the J gene TRBJ2-1, with 12 positions matching TRBD2. Germline CDR1 reads MNHEY; CDR2 reads SMNVEV (reference sequence). J lost 7 bases, V lost 4 bases, and 11 bases had no gene match. The CDR3 spans 17 residues. CDR3 sequence (DNA): TGTGCCAGCAGTTCTAGGGTACTAGCGGGGGGTATAAATGAGCAGTTCTTC. It yields the protein CASSSRVLAGGINEQFF.

This clonotype turned up a few times. The J gene is TRBJ1-1, the V gene TRBV6-2 or TRBV6-3; TRBD1 aligns across 10 bases. This CDR3 has 13 amino acids. With 6 bases clipped from V and 3 bases from J, the junction kept 1 base outside the gene matches. In germline, CDR1 is MNHEY, CDR2 SVGEGT. The CDR3 protein is CASRGTGDTEAFF. The CDR3, as DNA: TGTGCCAGCAGGGGGACAGGGGACACTGAAGCTTTCTTT.